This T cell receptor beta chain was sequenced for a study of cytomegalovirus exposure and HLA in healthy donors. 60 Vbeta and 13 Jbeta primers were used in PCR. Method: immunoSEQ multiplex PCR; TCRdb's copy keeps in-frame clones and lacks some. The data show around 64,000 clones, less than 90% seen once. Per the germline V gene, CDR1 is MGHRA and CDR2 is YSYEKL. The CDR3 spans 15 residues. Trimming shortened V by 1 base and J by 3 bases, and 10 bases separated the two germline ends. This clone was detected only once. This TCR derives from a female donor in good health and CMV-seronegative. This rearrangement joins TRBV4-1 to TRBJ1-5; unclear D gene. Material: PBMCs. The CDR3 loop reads CASSQGGWNNQPQHF. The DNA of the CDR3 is TGCGCCAGCAGCCAAGGCGGATGGAACAATCAGCCCCAGCATTTT.